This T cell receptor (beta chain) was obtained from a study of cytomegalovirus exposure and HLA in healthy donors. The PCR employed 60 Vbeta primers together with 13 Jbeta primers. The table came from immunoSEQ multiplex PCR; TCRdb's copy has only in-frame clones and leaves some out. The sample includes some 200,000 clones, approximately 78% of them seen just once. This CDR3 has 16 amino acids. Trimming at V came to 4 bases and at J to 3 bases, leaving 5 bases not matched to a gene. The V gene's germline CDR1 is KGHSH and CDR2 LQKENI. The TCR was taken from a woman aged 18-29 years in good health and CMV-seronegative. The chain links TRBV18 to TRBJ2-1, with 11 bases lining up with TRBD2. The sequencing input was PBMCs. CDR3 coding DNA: TGTGCCAGCTCACTCCCGACTAGCGGGGTCTACAATGAGCAGTTCTTC. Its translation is CASSLPTSGVYNEQFF. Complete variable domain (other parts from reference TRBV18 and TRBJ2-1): NAGVMQNPRHLVRRRGQEARLRCSPMKGHSHVYWYRQLPEEGLKFMVYLQKENIIDESGMPKERFSAEFPKEGPSILRIQQVVRGDSAAYFCASSLPTSGVYNEQFFGPGTRLTVL.